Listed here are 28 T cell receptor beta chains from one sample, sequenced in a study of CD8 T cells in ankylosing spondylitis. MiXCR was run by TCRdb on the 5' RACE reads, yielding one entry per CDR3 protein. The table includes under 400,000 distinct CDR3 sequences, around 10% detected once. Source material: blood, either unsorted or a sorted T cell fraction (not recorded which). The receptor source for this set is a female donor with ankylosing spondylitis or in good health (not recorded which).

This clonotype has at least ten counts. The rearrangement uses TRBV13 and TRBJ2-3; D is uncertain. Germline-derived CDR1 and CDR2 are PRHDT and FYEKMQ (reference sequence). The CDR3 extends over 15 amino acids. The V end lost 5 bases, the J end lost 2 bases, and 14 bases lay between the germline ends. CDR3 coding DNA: TGTGCCAGCAGCGGCGCCTCACGGTTCACAGATACGCAGTATTTT. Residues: CASSGASRFTDTQYF.

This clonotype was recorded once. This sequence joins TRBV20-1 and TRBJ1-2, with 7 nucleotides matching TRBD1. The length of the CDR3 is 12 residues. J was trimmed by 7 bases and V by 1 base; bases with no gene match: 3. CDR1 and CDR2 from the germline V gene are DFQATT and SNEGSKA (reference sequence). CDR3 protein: CSARGTGLGYTF. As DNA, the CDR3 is TGCAGTGCTAGAGGGACAGGTCTTGGCTACACCTTC.

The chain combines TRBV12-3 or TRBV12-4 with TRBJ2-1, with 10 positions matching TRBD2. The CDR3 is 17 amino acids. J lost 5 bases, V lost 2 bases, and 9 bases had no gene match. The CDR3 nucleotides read TGTGCCAGCAGTTTAACCCCTAGCGGGGGCTTTCACAATGAGCAGTTCTTC. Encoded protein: CASSLTPSGGFHNEQFF.

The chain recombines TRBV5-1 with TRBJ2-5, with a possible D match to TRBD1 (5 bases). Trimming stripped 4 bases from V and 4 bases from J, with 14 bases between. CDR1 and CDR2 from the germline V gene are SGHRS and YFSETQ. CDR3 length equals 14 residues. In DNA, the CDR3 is TGCGCCAGCAGCCCAGACAGTAGTGGAGAGACCCAGTACTTC. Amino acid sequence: CASSPDSSGETQYF.

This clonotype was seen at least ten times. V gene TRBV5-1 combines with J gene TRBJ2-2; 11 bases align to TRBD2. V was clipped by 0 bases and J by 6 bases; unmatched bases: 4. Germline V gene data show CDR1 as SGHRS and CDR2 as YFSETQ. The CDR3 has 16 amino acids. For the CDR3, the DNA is TGCGCCAGCAGCTTGGGAGGACTAGCGGGTTCCGGGGAGCTGTTTTTT. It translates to CASSLGGLAGSGELFF.

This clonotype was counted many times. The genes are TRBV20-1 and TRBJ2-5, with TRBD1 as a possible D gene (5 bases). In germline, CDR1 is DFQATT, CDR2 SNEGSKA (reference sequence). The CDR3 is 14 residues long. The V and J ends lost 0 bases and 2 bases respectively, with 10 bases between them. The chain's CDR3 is CSARDGALQETQYF. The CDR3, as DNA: TGCAGTGCTAGAGATGGGGCTTTGCAAGAGACCCAGTACTTC.

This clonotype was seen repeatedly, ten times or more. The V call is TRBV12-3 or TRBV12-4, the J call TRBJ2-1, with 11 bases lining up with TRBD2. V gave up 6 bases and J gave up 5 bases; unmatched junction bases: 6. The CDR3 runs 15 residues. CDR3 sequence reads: CASSRLAGINNEQFF. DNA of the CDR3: TGTGCCAGCAGCAGACTAGCGGGGATTAACAATGAGCAGTTCTTC.

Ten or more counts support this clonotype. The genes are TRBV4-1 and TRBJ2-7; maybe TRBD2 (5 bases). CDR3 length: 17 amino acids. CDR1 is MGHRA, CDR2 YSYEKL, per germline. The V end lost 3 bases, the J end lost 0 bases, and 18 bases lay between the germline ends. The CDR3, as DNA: TGCGCCAGCAGCCAGGCTTCGGGATCCGCTTTCTCCTACGAGCAGTACTTC. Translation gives CASSQASGSAFSYEQYF.

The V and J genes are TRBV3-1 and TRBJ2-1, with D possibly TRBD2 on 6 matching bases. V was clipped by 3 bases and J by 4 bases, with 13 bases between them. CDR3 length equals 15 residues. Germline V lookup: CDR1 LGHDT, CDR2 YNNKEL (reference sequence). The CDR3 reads CASSQATGAYNEQFF. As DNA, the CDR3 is TGTGCCAGCAGCCAGGCTACGGGAGCTTACAATGAGCAGTTCTTC.

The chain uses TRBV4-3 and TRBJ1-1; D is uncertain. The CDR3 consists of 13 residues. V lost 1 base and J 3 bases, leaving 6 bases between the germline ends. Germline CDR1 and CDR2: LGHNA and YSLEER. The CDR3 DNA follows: TGCGCCAGCAGCCAAGGAAGGCACACTGAAGCTTTCTTT. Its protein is CASSQGRHTEAFF.

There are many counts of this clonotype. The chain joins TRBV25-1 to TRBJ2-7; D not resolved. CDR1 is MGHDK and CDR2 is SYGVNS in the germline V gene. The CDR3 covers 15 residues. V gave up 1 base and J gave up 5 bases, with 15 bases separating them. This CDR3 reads CASSEWSTLLDEQYF. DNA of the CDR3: TGTGCCAGCAGTGAATGGTCGACACTTCTTGACGAGCAGTACTTC.

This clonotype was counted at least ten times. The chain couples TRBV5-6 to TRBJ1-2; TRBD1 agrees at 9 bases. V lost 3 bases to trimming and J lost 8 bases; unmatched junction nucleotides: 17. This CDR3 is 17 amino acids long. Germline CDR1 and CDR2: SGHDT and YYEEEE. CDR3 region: CASSYMTGGLTLGGYTF. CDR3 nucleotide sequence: TGTGCCAGCAGCTACATGACAGGGGGTCTCACACTGGGCGGCTACACCTTC.

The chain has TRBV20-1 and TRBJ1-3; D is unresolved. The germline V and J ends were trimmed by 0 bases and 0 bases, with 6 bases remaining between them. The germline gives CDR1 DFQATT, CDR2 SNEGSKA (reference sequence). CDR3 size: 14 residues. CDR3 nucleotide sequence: TGCAGTGCTAGAGATCGGGTCTCTGGAAACACCATATATTTT. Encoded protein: CSARDRVSGNTIYF.

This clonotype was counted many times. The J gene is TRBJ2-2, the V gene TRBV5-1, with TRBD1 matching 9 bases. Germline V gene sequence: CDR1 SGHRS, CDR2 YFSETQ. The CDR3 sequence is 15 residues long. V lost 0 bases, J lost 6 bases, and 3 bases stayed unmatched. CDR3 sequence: CASSLEGTGSGELFF. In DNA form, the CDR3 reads TGCGCCAGCAGCTTGGAAGGGACAGGGTCCGGGGAGCTGTTTTTT.

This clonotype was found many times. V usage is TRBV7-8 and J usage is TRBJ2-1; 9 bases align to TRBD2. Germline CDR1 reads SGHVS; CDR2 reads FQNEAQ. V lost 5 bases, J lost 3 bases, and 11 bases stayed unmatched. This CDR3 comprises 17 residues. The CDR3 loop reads CASSPQPSGNIYNEQFF. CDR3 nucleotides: TGTGCCAGCAGCCCCCAACCTAGCGGGAATATCTACAATGAGCAGTTCTTC. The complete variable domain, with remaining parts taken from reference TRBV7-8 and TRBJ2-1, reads GAGVSQSPRYKVAKRGQDVALRCDPISGHVSLFWYQQALGQGPEFLTYFQNEAQLDKSGLPSDRFFAERPEGSVSTLKIQRTQQEDSAVYLCASSPQPSGNIYNEQFFGPGTRLTVL.

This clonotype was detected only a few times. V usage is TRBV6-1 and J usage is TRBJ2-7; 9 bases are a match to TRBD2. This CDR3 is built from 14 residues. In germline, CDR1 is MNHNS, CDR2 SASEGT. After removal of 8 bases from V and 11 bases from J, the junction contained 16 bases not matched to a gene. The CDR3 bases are TGTGCCAGCTCAGCTTATAGCGGGAGTGGGGAAAAGTACTTC. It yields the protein CASSAYSGSGEKYF.

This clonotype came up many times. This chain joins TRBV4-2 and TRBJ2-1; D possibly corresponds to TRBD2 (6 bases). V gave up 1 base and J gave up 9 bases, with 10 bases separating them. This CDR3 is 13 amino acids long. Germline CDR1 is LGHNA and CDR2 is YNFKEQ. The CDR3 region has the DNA TGTGCCAGCAGCCAAGGAACTAGCAGTGAGCAGTTCTTC. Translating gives CASSQGTSSEQFF.

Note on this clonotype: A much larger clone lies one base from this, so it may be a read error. DNA for the CDR3: TGTGCCAGCAGGCGGGCCAACTACAATGAGCAGTCCTTC. Translating it yields CASRRANYNEQSF. The V and J genes are TRBV7-8 and TRBJ2-1, with TRBD2 as a possible D gene (5 bases). Germline V gives CDR1 SGHVS, CDR2 FQNEAQ. The CDR3 sequence is 13 residues long.

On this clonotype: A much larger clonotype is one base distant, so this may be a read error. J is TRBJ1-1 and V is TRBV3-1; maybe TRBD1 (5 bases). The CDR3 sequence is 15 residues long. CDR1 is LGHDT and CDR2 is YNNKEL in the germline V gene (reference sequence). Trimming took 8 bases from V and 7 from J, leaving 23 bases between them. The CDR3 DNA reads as TGTGCCAGCTGCCCCCGACAGACAAGGACGAATGAAGCTTTCTTT. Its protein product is CASCPRQTRTNEAFF.

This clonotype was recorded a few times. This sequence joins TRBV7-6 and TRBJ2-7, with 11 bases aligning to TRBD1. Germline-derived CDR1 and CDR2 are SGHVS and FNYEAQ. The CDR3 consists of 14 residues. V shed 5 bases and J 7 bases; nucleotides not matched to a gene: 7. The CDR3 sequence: CASSIPGQGGEQYF. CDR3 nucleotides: TGTGCCAGCAGCATACCGGGACAGGGGGGGGAGCAGTACTTC.

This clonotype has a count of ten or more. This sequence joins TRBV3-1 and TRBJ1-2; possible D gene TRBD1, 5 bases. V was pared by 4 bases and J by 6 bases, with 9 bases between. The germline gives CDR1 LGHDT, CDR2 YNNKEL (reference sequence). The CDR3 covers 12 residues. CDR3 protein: CASSLGENGYTF. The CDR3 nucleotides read TGTGCCAGCAGCCTGGGGGAGAATGGCTACACCTTC.

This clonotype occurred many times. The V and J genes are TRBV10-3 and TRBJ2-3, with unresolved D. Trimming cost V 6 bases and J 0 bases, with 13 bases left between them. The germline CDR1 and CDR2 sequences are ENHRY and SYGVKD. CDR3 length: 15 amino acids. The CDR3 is CAISAASSSTDTQYF. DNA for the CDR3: TGTGCCATCAGCGCGGCCTCTTCCAGCACAGATACGCAGTATTTT.

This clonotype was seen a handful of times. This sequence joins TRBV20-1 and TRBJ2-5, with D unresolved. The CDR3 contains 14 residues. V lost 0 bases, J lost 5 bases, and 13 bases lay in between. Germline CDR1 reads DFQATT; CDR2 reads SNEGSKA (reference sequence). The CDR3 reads CSAREEVAEETQYF. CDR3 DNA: TGCAGTGCTAGAGAAGAGGTAGCAGAGGAGACCCAGTACTTC.

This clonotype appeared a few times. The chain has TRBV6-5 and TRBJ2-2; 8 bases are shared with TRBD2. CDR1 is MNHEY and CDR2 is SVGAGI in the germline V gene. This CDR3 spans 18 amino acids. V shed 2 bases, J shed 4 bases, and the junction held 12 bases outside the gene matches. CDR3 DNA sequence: TGTGCCAGCAGTTACCACGGGCTCGGGAGGGCCGTCACCGGGGAGCTGTTTTTT. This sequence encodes CASSYHGLGRAVTGELFF.

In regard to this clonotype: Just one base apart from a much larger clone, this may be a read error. The CDR3 region is CASSLGDSEQIF. CDR3 DNA: TGTGCCAGCAGCTTAGGTGATTCGGAGCAGATCTTC. The chain has TRBV7-9 and TRBJ2-1, with D unresolved. The CDR3 spans 12 residues. Germline lookup yields CDR1 SEHNR and CDR2 FQNEAQ (reference sequence). Combining the CDR3 with reference TRBV7-9 and TRBJ2-1 gives the whole variable domain DTGVSQNPRHKITKRGQNVTFRCDPISEHNRLYWYRQTLGQGPEFLTYFQNEAQLEKSRLLSDRFSAERPKGSFSTLEIQRTEQGDSAMYLCASSLGDSEQIFGPGTRLTVL.

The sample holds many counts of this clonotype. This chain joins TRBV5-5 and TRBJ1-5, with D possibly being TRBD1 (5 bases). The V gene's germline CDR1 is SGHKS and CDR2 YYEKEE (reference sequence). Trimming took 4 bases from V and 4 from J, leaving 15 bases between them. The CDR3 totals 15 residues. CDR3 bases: TGTGCCAGCAGCCCCCGGGACCTAGAGAATCAGCCCCAGCATTTT. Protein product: CASSPRDLENQPQHF.

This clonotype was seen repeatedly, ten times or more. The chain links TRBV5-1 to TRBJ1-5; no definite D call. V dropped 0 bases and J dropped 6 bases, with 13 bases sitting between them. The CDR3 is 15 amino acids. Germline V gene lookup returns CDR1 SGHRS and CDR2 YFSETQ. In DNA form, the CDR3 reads TGCGCCAGCAGCTTGGAGGGAGGATTCGCTCAGCCCCAGCATTTT. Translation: CASSLEGGFAQPQHF.

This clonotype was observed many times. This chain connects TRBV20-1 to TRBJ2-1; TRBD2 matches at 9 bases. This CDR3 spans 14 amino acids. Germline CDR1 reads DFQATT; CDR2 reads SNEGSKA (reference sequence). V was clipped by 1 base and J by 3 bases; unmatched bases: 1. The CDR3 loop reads CSARGLADYNEQFF. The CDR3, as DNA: TGCAGTGCTAGAGGACTAGCGGACTACAATGAGCAGTTCTTC.